This paragraph covers one T cell receptor beta chain sequence. Clones were sequenced by immunoSEQ multiplex PCR, and TCRdb holds only the in-frame ones, with some missing. The profile shows some 95,000 clones, about four fifths of them singletons. This entry comes from a study of control samples from healthy donors and cancer patients. The CDR3 is made up of 14 amino acids. Trimming at V came to 6 bases and at J to 7 bases, leaving 7 bases not matched to a gene. Germline V CDR1 and CDR2: MNHNY, SVGAGI (reference sequence). The sample was blood. V and J are TRBV6-6 and TRBJ1-5; 9 positions match TRBD1. The TCR was taken from a woman aged 25 to 39 in good health. The CDR3 sequence: CASRGQGRRQPQHF. The CDR3 coding sequence is TGTGCCAGCAGGGGACAGGGAAGGCGACAGCCCCAGCATTTT.